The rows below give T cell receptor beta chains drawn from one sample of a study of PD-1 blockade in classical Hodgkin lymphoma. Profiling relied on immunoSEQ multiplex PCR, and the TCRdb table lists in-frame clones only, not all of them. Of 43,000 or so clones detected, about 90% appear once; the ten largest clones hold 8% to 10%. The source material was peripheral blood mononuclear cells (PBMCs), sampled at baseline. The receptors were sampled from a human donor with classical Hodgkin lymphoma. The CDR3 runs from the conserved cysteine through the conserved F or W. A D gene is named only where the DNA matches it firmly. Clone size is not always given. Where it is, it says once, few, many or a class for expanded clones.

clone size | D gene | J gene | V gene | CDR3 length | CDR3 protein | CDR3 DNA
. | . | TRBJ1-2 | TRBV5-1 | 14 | CASSLGGLNYGYTF | TGCGCCAGCAGCTTGGGAGGACTCAACTATGGCTACACCTTC
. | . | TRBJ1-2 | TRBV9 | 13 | CASSGARGRGYTF | TGTGCCAGCAGCGGCGCCCGCGGGAGGGGCTACACCTTC
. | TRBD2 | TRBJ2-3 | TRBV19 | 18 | CASSMGTSGRLLTDTQYF | TGTGCCAGTAGTATGGGGACTAGCGGGAGGCTTCTCACAGATACGCAGTATTTT
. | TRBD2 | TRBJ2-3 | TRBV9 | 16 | CASSETSGGLPDTQYF | TGTGCCAGCAGCGAAACTAGCGGAGGCCTTCCAGATACGCAGTATTTT
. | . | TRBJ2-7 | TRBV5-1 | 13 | CASREGGSYEQYF | TGCGCCAGCAGGGAAGGAGGCTCCTACGAGCAGTACTTC
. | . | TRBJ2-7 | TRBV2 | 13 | CASSGRTAGWQYF | TGTGCCAGCAGTGGGAGGACGGCGGGATGGCAGTACTTC
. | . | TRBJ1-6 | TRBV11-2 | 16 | CASSFGWARYNSPLHF | TGTGCCAGCAGCTTCGGCTGGGCTAGGTATAATTCACCCCTCCACTTT
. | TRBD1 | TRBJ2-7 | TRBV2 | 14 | CASSGGTGSYEQYF | TGTGCCAGCAGTGGGGGGACAGGGTCCTACGAGCAGTACTTC
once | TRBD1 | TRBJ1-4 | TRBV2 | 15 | CASSEGGQPIEKLFF | TGTGCCAGCAGTGAAGGGGGACAGCCGATTGAAAAACTGTTTTTT
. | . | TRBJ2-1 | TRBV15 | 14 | CATSRFGGRNEQFF | TGTGCCACCAGCAGATTCGGTGGGCGCAATGAGCAGTTCTTC
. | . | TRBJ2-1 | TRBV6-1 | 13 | CASSEGLHNEQFF | TGTGCCAGCAGTGAAGGACTTCACAATGAGCAGTTCTTC
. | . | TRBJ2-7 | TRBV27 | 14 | CASSASGGPYEQYF | TGTGCCAGCAGTGCATCAGGGGGGCCCTACGAGCAGTACTTC
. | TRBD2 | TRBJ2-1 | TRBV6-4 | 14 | CASSVGLADNEQFF | TGTGCCAGCAGTGTCGGACTAGCGGACAATGAGCAGTTCTTC
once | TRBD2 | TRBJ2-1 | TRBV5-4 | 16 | CASSLGLAGELNEQFF | TGTGCCAGCAGCTTGGGACTAGCGGGAGAGTTGAATGAGCAGTTCTTC
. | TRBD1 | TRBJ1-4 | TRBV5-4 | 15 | CASSNTGGTNEKLFF | TGTGCCAGCAGCAACACAGGGGGAACTAATGAAAAACTGTTTTTT
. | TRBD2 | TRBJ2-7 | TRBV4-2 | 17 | CASSQGLAGEVTYEQYF | TGTGCCAGCAGCCAGGGGTTAGCGGGAGAGGTGACCTACGAGCAGTACTTC
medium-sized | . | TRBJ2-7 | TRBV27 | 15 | CASSPMWGEAHEQYF | TGTGCCAGCAGTCCCATGTGGGGGGAGGCCCACGAGCAGTACTTC
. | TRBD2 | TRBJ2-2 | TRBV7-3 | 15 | CASSPVGGVTGELFF | TGTGCCAGCAGCCCTGTGGGAGGGGTTACCGGGGAGCTGTTTTTT
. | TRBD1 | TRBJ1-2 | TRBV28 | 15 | CASRTGQGGTYGYTF | TGTGCCAGCAGAACCGGACAGGGTGGTACCTATGGCTACACCTTC
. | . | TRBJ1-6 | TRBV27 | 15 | CASSLRQTYNSPLHF | TGTGCCAGCAGTTTACGGCAGACCTATAATTCACCCCTCCACTTT
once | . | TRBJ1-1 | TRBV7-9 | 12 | CASSRSSTEAFF | TGTGCCAGCAGCCGTAGTTCCACTGAAGCTTTCTTT
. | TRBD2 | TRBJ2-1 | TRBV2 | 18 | CAIHTGTSGDPVYFEQFF | TGTGCCATCCATACCGGGACTAGCGGGGACCCCGTGTATTTTGAGCAGTTCTTC
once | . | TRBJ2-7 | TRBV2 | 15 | CASSEVRRDPYEQYF | TGTGCCAGCAGTGAAGTTCGCAGGGACCCCTACGAGCAGTACTTC
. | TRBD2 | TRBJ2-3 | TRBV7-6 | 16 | CASSNRLAGESDTQYF | TGTGCCAGCAGCAACCGACTAGCGGGAGAATCTGATACGCAGTATTTT
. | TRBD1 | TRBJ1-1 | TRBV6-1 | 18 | CASSEALVGRGIATEAFF | TGTGCCAGCAGTGAAGCGCTGGTGGGCAGGGGGATTGCCACTGAAGCTTTCTTT
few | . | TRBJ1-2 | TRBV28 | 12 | CASRRLIYGYTF | TGTGCCAGCAGGAGGTTGATCTATGGCTACACCTTC
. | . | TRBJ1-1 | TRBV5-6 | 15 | CASSWTRGRGTEAFF | TGTGCCAGCAGCTGGACCAGGGGTCGGGGCACTGAAGCTTTCTTT
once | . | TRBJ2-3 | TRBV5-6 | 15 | CASSLEAGRKSTQYF | TGTGCCAGCAGCTTGGAGGCAGGGAGAAAGTCTACGCAGTATTTT
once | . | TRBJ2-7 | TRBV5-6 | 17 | CASSLEVTGARPYEQYF | TGTGCCAGCAGCTTGGAAGTGACTGGGGCGAGACCCTACGAGCAGTACTTC
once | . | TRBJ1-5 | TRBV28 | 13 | CASSPPLKQPQHF | TGTGCCAGCAGTCCCCCACTGAAACAGCCCCAGCATTTT
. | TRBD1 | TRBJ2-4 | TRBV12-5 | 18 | CASGRRPGQILAKNIQYF | TGTGCTAGTGGCCGCCGACCGGGACAGATCCTAGCCAAAAACATTCAGTACTTC
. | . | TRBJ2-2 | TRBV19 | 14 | CASTPPTLTGELFF | TGTGCCAGTACCCCCCCCACCTTAACCGGGGAGCTGTTTTTT
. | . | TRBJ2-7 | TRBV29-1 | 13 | CSAATRTRYEQYF | TGCAGCGCCGCAACGCGGACACGCTACGAGCAGTACTTC
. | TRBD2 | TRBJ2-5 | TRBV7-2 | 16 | CASNTPGLSGTETQYF | TGTGCCAGCAACACCCCGGGACTTAGCGGGACAGAGACCCAGTACTTC
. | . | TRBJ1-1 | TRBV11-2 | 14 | CASSLPLGGTEAFF | TGTGCCAGCAGCTTACCTCTCGGAGGCACTGAAGCTTTCTTT
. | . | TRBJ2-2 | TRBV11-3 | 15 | CASSLSGLLSGELFF | TGTGCCAGCAGCTTAAGTGGGCTTCTTTCCGGGGAGCTGTTTTTT